This TCR beta chain was sequenced during a study of chemoradiotherapy in HPV16-positive cancers. Generated by immunoSEQ multiplex PCR, the TCRdb table keeps only in-frame clones and is missing some. Here the sample spans about 5,000 clones, around 79% being singletons. This CDR3 has 12 residues. Germline CDR1 MNHNY, CDR2 SVGAGI (reference sequence). The V gene end was trimmed by 7 bases and the J gene end by 5 bases; junction bases not matched to a gene: 2. The material sequenced was tumor tissue, taken from a patient who underwent chemoradiotherapy. This TCR derives from a human donor with HPV-associated anogenital cancer. The chain carries TRBV6-6 and TRBJ2-3; the match to TRBD2 covers 8 bases. The CDR3 spells CASMGLEDTQYF. CDR3 DNA sequence: TGTGCCAGCATGGGACTAGAAGATACGCAGTATTTT.